The 6 T cell receptor beta chains in this list originate from one sample, sequenced in a study of T cells after yellow fever vaccination. MiXCR was run by TCRdb on the 5' RACE reads, yielding one entry per CDR3 protein. Of 250,000 to 300,000 distinct CDR3 sequences in the sample, 5.2% were seen once. The specimen comprised CD4+ T cells sorted from PBMCs, sampled on the day of the yellow fever booster vaccination. The receptors here all came from a man in his late teens or twenties who received the YFV17D yellow fever vaccine.

The chain uses TRBV2 and TRBJ1-1, with D perhaps matching TRBD1 (6 bases). This CDR3 region has 14 residues. V was clipped by 6 bases and J by 3 bases, with 14 bases between them. Germline V gene lookup returns CDR1 SNHLY and CDR2 FYNNEI. The CDR3 here is CASSSGGGYTEAFF. CDR3 DNA sequence: TGTGCCAGCAGCTCCGGGGGGGGCTACACTGAAGCTTTCTTT.

The chain links TRBV10-3 to TRBJ2-5; either TRBD1 or TRBD2 may supply D (5 bases each). This CDR3 comprises 12 residues. Germline assignment: CDR1 ENHRY and CDR2 SYGVKD. The V end lost 8 bases, the J end lost 4 bases, and 11 bases lay between the germline ends. The CDR3 DNA is TGTGCCATCGGGGGATCGGGAGAGACCCAGTACTTC. Encoded protein: CAIGGSGETQYF.

This clonotype was picked up a small number of times. This chain joins TRBV6-5 and TRBJ1-5, with D perhaps TRBD1 (6 bases). Germline CDR1 reads MNHEY; CDR2 reads SVGAGI. The V and J ends lost 0 bases and 6 bases respectively, with 12 bases between them. The CDR3 loop spans 15 amino acids. The CDR3 loop is CASSYSQGLGQPQHF. The CDR3 DNA follows: TGTGCCAGCAGTTACTCACAGGGTCTAGGTCAGCCCCAGCATTTT.

In its sample, this clonotype was seen many times. The chain employs TRBV7-9 and TRBJ2-5; D gene ambiguous. Trimming took 5 bases from V and 7 from J, leaving 20 bases between them. CDR3 length: 15 residues. Germline-derived CDR1 and CDR2 are SEHNR and FQNEAQ (reference sequence). The CDR3 nucleotides read TGTGCCAGCAGCCCCCCCTGGCCCCCGGTGGGGACCCAGTACTTC. It yields the protein CASSPPWPPVGTQYF.

This clonotype was seen a handful of times. This chain uses TRBV4-2 with TRBJ2-7; 8 bases are a match to TRBD2. Germline assignment: CDR1 LGHNA and CDR2 YNFKEQ. CDR3 length equals 18 residues. The V segment lost 0 bases and the J segment 4 bases; nucleotides outside the gene matches: 14. The CDR3, as DNA: TGTGCCAGCAGCCAAGATCCCACTAAAGCGGGGGCGGCGTACGAGCAGTACTTC. This gives the protein CASSQDPTKAGAAYEQYF.

This clonotype was detected only a few times. V usage is TRBV12-3 or TRBV12-4 and J usage is TRBJ2-6; a possible D gene is TRBD1 (5 bases). This CDR3 is 16 amino acids long. V dropped 4 bases and J dropped 2 bases, with 12 bases sitting between them. Here the CDR3 DNA reads TGTGCCAGCAGTTCTCAGGGAAAAGCTGGGGCCAACGTCCTGACTTTC. It translates to CASSSQGKAGANVLTF.